The TCR beta chain described here comes from a study of response to subunit inactivated influenza vaccine. The study's findings and limits: The authors offered the suggestion that each seasonal influenza vaccination recruits few new T cells.

TCRdb ran MiXCR on the RT-PCR reads and lists one entry per CDR3 protein. The table includes roughly 190,000 distinct CDR3 sequences, approximately 12% detected once. With respect to this clonotype: Its antigen is not identified.

The length of the CDR3 is 14 residues. Germline V CDR1 and CDR2: SEHNR, FQNEAQ (reference sequence). The V and J ends lost 5 bases and 9 bases, in that order; junction bases with no gene match: 10. Separately, the same data were catalogued under a study of T cells expressing NK-cell markers. That publication notes: Scientists made TCR beta cDNA using 5'RACE template switching with UMIs. Of the CD8+ T cells in about 6 donors, about 1.0-7.0% belonged to dominant NKG2C+ clonotypes.

The receptor's source is a man aged 50 or older who received an inactivated influenza vaccine. The chain couples TRBV7-9 to TRBJ2-1, with 7 bases that match TRBD2. The sample in question was CD8+ T cells sorted from PBMCs, obtained roughly 12 days after vaccination. The CDR3 DNA follows: TGTGCCAGCAGCCCTCCGGCGGGAGCGATTGAGCAGTTCTTC. It is translated as CASSPPAGAIEQFF.